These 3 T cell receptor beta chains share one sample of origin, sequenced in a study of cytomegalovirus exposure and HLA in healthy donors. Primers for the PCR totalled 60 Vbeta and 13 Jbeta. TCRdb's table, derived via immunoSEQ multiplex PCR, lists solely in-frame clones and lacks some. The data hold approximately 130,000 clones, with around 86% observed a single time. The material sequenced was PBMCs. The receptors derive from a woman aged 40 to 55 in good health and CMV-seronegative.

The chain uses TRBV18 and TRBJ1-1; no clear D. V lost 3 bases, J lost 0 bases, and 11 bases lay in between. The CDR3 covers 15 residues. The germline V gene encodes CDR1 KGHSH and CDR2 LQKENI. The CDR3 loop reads CASSPFQEMNTEAFF. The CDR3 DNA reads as TGTGCCAGCTCACCTTTTCAGGAAATGAACACTGAAGCTTTCTTT. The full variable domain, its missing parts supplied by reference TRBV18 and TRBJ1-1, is NAGVMQNPRHLVRRRGQEARLRCSPMKGHSHVYWYRQLPEEGLKFMVYLQKENIIDESGMPKERFSAEFPKEGPSILRIQQVVRGDSAAYFCASSPFQEMNTEAFFGQGTRLTVV.

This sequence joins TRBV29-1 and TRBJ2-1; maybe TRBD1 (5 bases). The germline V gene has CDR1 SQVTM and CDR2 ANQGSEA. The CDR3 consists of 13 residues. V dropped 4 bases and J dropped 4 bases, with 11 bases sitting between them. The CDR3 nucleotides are TGCAGCGTTGGAAAGGACACTTACAATGAGCAGTTCTTC. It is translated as CSVGKDTYNEQFF.

The CDR3 protein is CASGTVVSSNEQFF. In DNA form, the CDR3 reads TGTGCCAGCGGGACAGTGGTTTCTTCCAATGAGCAGTTCTTC. The J gene is TRBJ2-1, the V gene TRBV25-1, with 7 bases that match TRBD1. The length of the CDR3 is 14 residues. Germline V gene sequence: CDR1 MGHDK, CDR2 SYGVNS. V lost 8 bases, J lost 6 bases, and 10 bases stayed unmatched.